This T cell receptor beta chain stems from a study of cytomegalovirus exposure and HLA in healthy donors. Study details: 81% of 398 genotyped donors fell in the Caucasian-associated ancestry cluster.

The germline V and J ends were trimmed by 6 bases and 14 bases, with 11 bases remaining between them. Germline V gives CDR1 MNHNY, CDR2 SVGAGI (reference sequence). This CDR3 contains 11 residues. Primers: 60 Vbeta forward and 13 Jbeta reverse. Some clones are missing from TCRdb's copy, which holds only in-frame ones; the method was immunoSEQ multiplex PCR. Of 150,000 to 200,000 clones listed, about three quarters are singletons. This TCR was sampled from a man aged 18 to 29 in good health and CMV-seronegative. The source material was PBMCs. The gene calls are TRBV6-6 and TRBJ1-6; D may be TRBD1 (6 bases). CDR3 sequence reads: CASSLGGTLHF. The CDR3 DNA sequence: TGTGCCAGCAGCCTTGGGGGCACCCTCCACTTT.